This TCR beta chain was observed in a study of T cell responses to AZD1222 COVID-19 vaccine. This CDR3 region has 16 residues. The V gene lost 5 bases and the J gene lost 7 bases, with 21 bases spanning the gap. Per the germline V gene, CDR1 is MGHRA and CDR2 is YSYEKL. The assay was immunoSEQ multiplex PCR, and TCRdb's table has in-frame clones only and misses some. The table lists around 30,000 clones, over 85% of them singletons. With regard to this clone: Its matching antigen is unknown.

Whole-study results and caveats: As reported, nearly half of all spike-specific TCRs target variant regions that are unmutated.

The chain carries TRBV4-1 and TRBJ2-1, with D tentatively TRBD2 (6 bases). The source material was peripheral blood, sampled on day 0 of AZD1222 vaccination. This receptor was identified in an adult in good health. CDR3 DNA sequence: TGCGCCAGCAGCGCCTCCGGGGAGCTAGCGACGAATGAGCAGTTCTTC. As protein: CASSASGELATNEQFF.